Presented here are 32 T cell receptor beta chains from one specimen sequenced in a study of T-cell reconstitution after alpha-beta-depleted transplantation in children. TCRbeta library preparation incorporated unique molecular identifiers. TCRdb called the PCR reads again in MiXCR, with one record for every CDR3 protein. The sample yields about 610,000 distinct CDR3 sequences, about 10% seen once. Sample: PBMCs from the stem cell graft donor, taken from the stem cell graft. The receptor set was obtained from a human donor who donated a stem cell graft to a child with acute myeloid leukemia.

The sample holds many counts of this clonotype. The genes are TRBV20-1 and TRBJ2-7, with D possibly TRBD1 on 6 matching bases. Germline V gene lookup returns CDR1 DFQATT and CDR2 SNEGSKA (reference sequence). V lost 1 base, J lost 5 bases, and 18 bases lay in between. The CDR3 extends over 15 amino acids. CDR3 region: CSARVGRGKSNEQYF. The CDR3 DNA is TGCAGTGCTAGAGTGGGCAGGGGCAAGAGTAACGAGCAGTACTTC.

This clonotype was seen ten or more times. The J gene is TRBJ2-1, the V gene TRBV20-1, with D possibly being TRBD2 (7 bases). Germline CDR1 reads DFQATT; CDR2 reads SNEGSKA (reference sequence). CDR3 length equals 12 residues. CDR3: CRPSGGGGEQFF. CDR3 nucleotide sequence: TGCAGACCTAGCGGAGGGGGAGGTGAGCAGTTCTTC.

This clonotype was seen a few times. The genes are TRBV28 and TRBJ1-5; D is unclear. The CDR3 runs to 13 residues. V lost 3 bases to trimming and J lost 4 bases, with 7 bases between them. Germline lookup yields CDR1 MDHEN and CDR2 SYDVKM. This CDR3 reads CASSFPGNQPQHF. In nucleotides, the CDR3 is TGTGCCAGCAGTTTCCCGGGAAATCAGCCCCAGCATTTT.

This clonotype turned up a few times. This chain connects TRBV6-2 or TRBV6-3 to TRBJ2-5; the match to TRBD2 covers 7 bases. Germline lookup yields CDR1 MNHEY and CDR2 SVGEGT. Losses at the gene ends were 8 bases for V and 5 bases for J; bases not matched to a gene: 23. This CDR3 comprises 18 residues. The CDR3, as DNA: TGTGCCAGCCTCCCCCACAAGGTGAAGGCGGGAGTCGGGGAGACCCAGTACTTC. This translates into CASLPHKVKAGVGETQYF.

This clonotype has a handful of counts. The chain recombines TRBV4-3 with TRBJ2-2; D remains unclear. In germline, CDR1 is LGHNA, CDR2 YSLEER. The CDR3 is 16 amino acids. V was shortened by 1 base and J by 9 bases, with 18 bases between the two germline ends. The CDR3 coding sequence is TGCGCCAGCAGCCAAGGCCCTGGCCTACCTATCCGGGAGCTGTTTTTT. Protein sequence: CASSQGPGLPIRELFF.

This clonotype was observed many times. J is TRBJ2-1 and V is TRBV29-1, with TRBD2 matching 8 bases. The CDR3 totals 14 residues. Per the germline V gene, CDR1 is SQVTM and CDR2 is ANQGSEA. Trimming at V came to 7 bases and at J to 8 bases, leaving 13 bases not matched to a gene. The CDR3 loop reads CSAGGRLAMDEQFF. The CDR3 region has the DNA TGCAGCGCCGGAGGGCGACTAGCGATGGATGAGCAGTTCTTC.

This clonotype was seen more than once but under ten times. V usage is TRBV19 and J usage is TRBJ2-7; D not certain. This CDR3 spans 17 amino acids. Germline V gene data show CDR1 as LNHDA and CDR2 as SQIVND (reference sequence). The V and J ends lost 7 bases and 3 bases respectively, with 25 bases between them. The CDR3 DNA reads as TGTGCCAGTAAGCCCTGCCCTGCATCTCTAAAATTCTACGAGCAGTACTTC. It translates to CASKPCPASLKFYEQYF.

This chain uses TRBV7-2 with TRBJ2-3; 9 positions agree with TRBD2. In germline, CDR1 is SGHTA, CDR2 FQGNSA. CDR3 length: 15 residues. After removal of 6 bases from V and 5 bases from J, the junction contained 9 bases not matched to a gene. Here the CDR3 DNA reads TGTGCCAGCAGACCTCCCGGGACTAGCCAAGATACGCAGTATTTT. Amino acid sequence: CASRPPGTSQDTQYF.

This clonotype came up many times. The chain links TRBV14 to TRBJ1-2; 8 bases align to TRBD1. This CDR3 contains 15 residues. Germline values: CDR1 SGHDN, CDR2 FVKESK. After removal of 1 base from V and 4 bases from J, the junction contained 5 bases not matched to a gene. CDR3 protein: CASSQADRATYGYTF. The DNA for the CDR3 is TGTGCCAGCAGCCAAGCGGACAGGGCAACCTATGGCTACACCTTC.

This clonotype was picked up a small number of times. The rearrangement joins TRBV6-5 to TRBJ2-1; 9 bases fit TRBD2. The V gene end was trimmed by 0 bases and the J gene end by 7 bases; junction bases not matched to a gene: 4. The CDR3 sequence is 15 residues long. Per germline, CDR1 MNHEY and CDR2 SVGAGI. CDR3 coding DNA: TGTGCCAGCAGTTACTCGGCGGGAGGGCCGAATGAGCAGTTCTTC. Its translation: CASSYSAGGPNEQFF.

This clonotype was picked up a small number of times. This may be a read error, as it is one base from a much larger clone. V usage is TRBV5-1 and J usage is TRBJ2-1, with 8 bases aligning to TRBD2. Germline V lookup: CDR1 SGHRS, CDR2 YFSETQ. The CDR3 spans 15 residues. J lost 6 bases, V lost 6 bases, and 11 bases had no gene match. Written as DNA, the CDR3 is TGCGCCAGCAACGTAGAGCGGGAGCAATTCAATGAGCAGTTCTTC. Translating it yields CASNVEREQFNEQFF. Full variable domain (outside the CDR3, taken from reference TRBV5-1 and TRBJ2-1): KAGVTQTPRYLIKTRGQQVTLSCSPISGHRSVSWYQQTPGQGLQFLFEYFSETQRNKGNFPGRFSGRQFSNSRSEMNVSTLELGDSALYLCASNVEREQFNEQFFGPGTRLTVL.

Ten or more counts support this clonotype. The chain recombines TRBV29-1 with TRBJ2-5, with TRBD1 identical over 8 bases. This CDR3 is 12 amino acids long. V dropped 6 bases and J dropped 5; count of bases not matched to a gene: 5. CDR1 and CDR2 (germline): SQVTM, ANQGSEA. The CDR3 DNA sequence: TGCAGCGTGGCAGGGGGCGCGGAGACCCAGTACTTC. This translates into CSVAGGAETQYF. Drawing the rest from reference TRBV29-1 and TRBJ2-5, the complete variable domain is SAVISQKPSRDICQRGTSLTIQCQVDSQVTMMFWYRQQPGQSLTLIATANQGSEATYESGFVIDKFPISRPNLTFSTLTVSNMSPEDSSIYLCSVAGGAETQYFGPGTRLLVL.

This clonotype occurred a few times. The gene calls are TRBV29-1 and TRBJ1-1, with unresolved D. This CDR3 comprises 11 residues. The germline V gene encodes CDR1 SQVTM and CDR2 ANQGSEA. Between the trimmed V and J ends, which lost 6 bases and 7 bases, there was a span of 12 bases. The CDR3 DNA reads TGCAGCGTAGCCTTCGAGGGTGAAGCTTTCTTT. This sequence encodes CSVAFEGEAFF.

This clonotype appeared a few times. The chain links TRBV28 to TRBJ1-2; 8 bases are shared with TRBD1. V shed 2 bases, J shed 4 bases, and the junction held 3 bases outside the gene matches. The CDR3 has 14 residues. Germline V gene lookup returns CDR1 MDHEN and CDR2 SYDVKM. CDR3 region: CASSLQDRVYGYTF. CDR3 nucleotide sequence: TGTGCCAGCAGTTTACAGGACAGGGTCTATGGCTACACCTTC.

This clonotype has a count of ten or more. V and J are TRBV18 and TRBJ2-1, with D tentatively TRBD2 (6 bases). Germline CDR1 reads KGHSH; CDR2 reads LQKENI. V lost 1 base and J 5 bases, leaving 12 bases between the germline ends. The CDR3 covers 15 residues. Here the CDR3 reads CASSPRTGTDNEQFF. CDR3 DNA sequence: TGTGCCAGCTCACCACGAACCGGGACTGACAATGAGCAGTTCTTC.

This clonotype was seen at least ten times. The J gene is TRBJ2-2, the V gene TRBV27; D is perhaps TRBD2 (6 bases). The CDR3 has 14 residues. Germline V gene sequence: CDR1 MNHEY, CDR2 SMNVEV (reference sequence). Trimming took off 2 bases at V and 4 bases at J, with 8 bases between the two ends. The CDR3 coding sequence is TGTGCCAGCAGTTTACGGGAGACCACCGGGGAGCTGTTTTTT. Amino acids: CASSLRETTGELFF.

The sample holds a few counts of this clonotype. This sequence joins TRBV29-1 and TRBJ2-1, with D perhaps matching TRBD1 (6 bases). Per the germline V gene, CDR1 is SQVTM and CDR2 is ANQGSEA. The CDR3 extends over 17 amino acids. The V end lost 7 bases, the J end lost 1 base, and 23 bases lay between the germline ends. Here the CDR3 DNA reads TGCAGCGCCCCCCTGACAGGCAAGGGTGTTTCCTACAATGAGCAGTTCTTC. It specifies CSAPLTGKGVSYNEQFF.

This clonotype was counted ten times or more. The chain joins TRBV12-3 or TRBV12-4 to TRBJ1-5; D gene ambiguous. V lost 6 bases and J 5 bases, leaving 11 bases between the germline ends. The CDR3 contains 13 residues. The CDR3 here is CASSPTRDQPQHF. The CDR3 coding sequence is TGTGCCAGCAGCCCTACTAGGGATCAGCCCCAGCATTTT.

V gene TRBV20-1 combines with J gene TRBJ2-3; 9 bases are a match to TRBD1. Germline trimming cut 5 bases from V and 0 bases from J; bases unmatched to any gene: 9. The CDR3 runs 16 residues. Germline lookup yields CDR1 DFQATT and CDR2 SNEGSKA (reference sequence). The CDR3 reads CSASIITGGSTDTQYF. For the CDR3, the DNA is TGCAGTGCTTCCATTATTACAGGGGGCAGCACAGATACGCAGTATTTT.

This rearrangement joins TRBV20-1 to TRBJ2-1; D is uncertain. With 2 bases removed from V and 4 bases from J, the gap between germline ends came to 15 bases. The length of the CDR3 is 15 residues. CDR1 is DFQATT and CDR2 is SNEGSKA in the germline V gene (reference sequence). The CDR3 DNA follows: TGCAGTGCTAGATCGTCAAGGTCACCATACAATGAGCAGTTCTTC. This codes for CSARSSRSPYNEQFF.

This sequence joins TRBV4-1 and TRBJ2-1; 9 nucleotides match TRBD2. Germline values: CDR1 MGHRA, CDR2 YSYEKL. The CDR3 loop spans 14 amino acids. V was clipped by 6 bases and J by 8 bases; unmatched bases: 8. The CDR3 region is CASSLAGIPHEQFF. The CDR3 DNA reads TGCGCCAGCAGTCTAGCGGGAATTCCGCATGAGCAGTTCTTC.

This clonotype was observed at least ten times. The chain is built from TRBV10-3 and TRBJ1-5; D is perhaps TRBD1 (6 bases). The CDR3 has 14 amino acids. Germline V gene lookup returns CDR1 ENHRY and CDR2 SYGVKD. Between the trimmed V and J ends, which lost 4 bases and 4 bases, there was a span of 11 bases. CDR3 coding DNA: TGTGCCATCAGTGGGCAGGGGACGAATCAGCCCCAGCATTTT. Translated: CAISGQGTNQPQHF.

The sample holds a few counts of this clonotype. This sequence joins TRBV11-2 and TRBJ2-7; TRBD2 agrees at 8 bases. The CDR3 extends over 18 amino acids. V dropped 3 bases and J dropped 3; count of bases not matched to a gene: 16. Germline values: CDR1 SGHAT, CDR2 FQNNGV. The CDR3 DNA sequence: TGTGCCAGCAGCTTCCGTCCCGCCGACGTAGCGGGATACTACGAGCAGTACTTC. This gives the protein CASSFRPADVAGYYEQYF.

The chain's CDR3 is CASSLGASGIREQYF. The CDR3 DNA is TGTGCCAGCAGTCTGGGCGCCAGCGGGATACGCGAGCAGTACTTC. This sequence joins TRBV12-3 or TRBV12-4 and TRBJ2-7, with 7 bases lining up with TRBD2. CDR3 length equals 15 residues. V lost 5 bases and J lost 6; bases outside the gene matches: 13.

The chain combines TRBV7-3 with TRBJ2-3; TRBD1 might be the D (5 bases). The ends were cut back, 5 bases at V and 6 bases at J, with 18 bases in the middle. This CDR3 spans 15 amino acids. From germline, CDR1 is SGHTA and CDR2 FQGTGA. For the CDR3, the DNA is TGTGCCAGCAGCCCTCTTGCAGGGCCCTGGGATACGCAGTATTTT. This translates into CASSPLAGPWDTQYF.

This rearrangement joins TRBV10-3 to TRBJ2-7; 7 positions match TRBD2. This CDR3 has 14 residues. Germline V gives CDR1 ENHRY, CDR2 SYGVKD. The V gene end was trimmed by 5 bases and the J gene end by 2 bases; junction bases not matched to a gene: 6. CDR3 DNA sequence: TGTGCCATCAGTACCGGGACTATCCCCTACGAGCAGTACTTC. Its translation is CAISTGTIPYEQYF.

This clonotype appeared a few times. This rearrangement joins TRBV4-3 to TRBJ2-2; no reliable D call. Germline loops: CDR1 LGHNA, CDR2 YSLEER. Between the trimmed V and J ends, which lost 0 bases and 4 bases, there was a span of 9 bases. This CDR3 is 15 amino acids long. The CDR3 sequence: CASSQEGLGTGELFF. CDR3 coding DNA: TGCGCCAGCAGCCAAGAGGGATTAGGCACCGGGGAGCTGTTTTTT.

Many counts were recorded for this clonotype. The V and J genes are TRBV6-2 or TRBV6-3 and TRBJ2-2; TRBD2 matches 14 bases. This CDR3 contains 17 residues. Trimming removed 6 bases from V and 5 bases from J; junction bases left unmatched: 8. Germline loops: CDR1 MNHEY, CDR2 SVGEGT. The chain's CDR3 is CASRRPGLAGDTGELFF. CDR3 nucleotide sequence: TGTGCCAGCAGACGACCGGGACTAGCGGGAGATACCGGGGAGCTGTTTTTT.

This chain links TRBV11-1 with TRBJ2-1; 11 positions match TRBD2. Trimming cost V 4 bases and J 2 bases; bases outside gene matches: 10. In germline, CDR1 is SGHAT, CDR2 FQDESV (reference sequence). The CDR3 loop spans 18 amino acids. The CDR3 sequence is CASSSLIPTSGTYNEQFF. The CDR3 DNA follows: TGTGCCAGCAGCTCCCTTATCCCGACTAGCGGGACCTACAATGAGCAGTTCTTC.

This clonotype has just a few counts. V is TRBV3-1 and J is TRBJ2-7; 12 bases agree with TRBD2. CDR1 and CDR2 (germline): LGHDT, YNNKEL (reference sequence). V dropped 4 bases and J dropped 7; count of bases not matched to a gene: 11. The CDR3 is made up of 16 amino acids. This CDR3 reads CASSPPYLAGGSEQYF. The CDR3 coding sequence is TGTGCCAGCAGCCCACCTTACCTAGCGGGAGGGAGTGAGCAGTACTTC.

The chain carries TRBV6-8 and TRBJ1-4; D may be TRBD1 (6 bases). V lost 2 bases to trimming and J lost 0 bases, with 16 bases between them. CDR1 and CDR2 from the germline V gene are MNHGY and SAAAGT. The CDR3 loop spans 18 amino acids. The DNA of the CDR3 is TGTGCCAGCAGTTACGCCTTGGGGACAACCGCAACTAATGAAAAACTGTTTTTT. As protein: CASSYALGTTATNEKLFF.

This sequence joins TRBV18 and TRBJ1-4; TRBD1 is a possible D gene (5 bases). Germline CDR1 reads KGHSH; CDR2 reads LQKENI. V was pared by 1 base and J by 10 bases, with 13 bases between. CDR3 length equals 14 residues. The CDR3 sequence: CASSPQVQGGKLFF. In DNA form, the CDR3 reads TGTGCCAGCTCACCACAGGTGCAGGGCGGAAAACTGTTTTTT.